This T cell receptor beta chain was sequenced during a study of T cell responses to AZD1222 COVID-19 vaccine. V dropped 1 base and J dropped 8 bases, with 3 bases sitting between them. The CDR3 sequence is 11 residues long. Data came from immunoSEQ multiplex PCR; TCRdb stores just in-frame clones and leaves some out. The data contain roughly 70,000 clones, approximately 79% of them singletons. Study-level points and caveats: Following two doses of AZD1222, Spike-specific TCR breadth and depth rose. Samples come after the peak T cell response, not at day 14. Females made up more of the donors, who were largely white British, and clonal diversity may have come out too low. Among AZD1222 vaccinees, only five or six were seropositive at baseline.

To note about this clone: Its antigen remains unidentified.

The rearrangement uses TRBV12-3 or TRBV12-4 and TRBJ2-1; D is uncertain. The origin of this receptor is an adult in good health. The sequencing used peripheral blood, collected on day 0 of MenACWY control vaccination. This chain's CDR3 is CASSLGYEQFF. DNA of the CDR3: TGTGCCAGCAGTTTAGGGTATGAGCAGTTCTTC.